One sample yielded the 9 T cell receptor beta chains listed below, sequenced in a study of T cell responses to AZD1222 COVID-19 vaccine. Assay: immunoSEQ multiplex PCR; the TCRdb copy retains only in-frame clones and omits some. Here the sample spans 100,000 to 150,000 clones, 75% to 90% being singletons. Sample: peripheral blood, taken on day 0 of AZD1222 vaccination. Receptors originate from an adult in good health.

The chain links TRBV10-3 to TRBJ2-2, with 8 bases matching TRBD1. V gave up 5 bases and J gave up 1 base; unmatched junction bases: 6. The CDR3 loop spans 16 amino acids. The germline V gene encodes CDR1 ENHRY and CDR2 SYGVKD. CDR3 coding DNA: TGTGCCATCAGTTCTTCGACAGGGGAGAACACCGGGGAGCTGTTTTTT. It is translated as CAISSSTGENTGELFF.

The genes are TRBV5-1 and TRBJ1-4, with D unclear. Looked up from germline, CDR1 is SGHRS and CDR2 is YFSETQ. Trimming cost V 4 bases and J 3 bases, with 13 bases left between them. The CDR3 consists of 15 residues. The CDR3 DNA reads as TGCGCCAGCAGCCTAGATACGGAAGCTAATGAAAAACTGTTTTTT. It codes for CASSLDTEANEKLFF.

This clone was seen just once. The rearrangement joins TRBV7-9 to TRBJ2-5; D uncertain. The V end was cut by 0 bases, the J end by 3 bases, with 2 bases between. The CDR3 spans 12 residues. Germline CDR1 reads SEHNR; CDR2 reads FQNEAQ (reference sequence). The CDR3 DNA sequence: TGTGCCAGCAGCTTAGCGGAAGAGACCCAGTACTTC. Translating it yields CASSLAEETQYF.

The rearrangement uses TRBV7-9 and TRBJ2-2; D gene ambiguous. Germline V gene data show CDR1 as SEHNR and CDR2 as FQNEAQ (reference sequence). The CDR3 extends over 15 amino acids. With 3 bases removed from V and 11 bases from J, the gap between germline ends came to 19 bases. This chain's CDR3 is CASSFGSDNSDELFF. The DNA for the CDR3 is TGTGCCAGCAGCTTCGGGTCTGACAACTCGGATGAGCTGTTTTTT.

The chain has TRBV20-1 and TRBJ2-7; D is uncertain. The CDR3 runs to 11 residues. The germline V gene encodes CDR1 DFQATT and CDR2 SNEGSKA (reference sequence). Trimming cost V 6 bases and J 3 bases, with 9 bases left between them. Here the CDR3 DNA reads TGCAGTGCCCCAGCAGGCTACGAGCAGTACTTC. Translation gives CSAPAGYEQYF.

The chain joins TRBV7-2 to TRBJ2-5; D gene ambiguous. CDR3 length equals 13 residues. Trimming took off 3 bases at V and 5 bases at J, with 10 bases between the two ends. Germline V CDR1 and CDR2: SGHTA, FQGNSA. For the CDR3, the DNA is TGTGCCAGCAGCTTTACAATGGGGGAGACCCAGTACTTC. Translation: CASSFTMGETQYF. Using reference TRBV7-2 and TRBJ2-5 for the parts outside the CDR3, the full variable domain is GAGVSQSPSNKVTEKGKDVELRCDPISGHTALYWYRQSLGQGLEFLIYFQGNSAPDKSGLPSDRFSAERTGGSVSTLTIQRTQQEDSAVYLCASSFTMGETQYFGPGTRLLVL.

The V and J genes are TRBV2 and TRBJ1-5; D might be TRBD1 (5 bases). CDR1 is SNHLY, CDR2 FYNNEI, per germline. The CDR3 spans 14 residues. The ends were cut back, 6 bases at V and 1 base at J, with 10 bases in the middle. The CDR3 protein is CASRGYRSNQPQHF. The CDR3 coding sequence is TGTGCCAGCAGAGGATACAGGAGCAATCAGCCCCAGCATTTT.

The chain carries TRBV19 and TRBJ1-5, with D perhaps matching TRBD1 (5 bases). Trimming took off 4 bases at V and 1 base at J, with 11 bases between the two ends. There are 15 residues in the CDR3. Germline-derived CDR1 and CDR2 are LNHDA and SQIVND (reference sequence). The CDR3 DNA is TGTGCCAGTAGTAAATCAGGGTGGAGCAATCAGCCCCAGCATTTT. This gives the protein CASSKSGWSNQPQHF.

This rearrangement joins TRBV5-1 to TRBJ2-7; no firm D call. The CDR3 length is 12 residues. CDR1 SGHRS and CDR2 YFSETQ come from the germline V gene. The V end was cut by 4 bases, the J end by 2 bases, with 7 bases between. The CDR3 region has the DNA TGCGCCAGCAGCATGGGAACCTACGAGCAGTACTTC. It translates to CASSMGTYEQYF.